This T cell receptor (beta chain) is drawn from a study of graft-versus-host responses after intestinal transplantation. On the study more broadly: Multivisceral, liver-intestinal, or isolated intestinal transplants were received by the recipients. For around three years after anti-thymocyte globulin induction, all recipients took tacrolimus and steroids. Findings of the study overall: After transplant, early declines in HvG clones were associated with peak levels of circulating GvH clones. Some GvH clones appeared in ileal mucosa or blood before recipient bone marrow.

Some clones are missing from TCRdb's copy, which holds only in-frame ones; the method was immunoSEQ multiplex PCR. This sample has tens of thousands of clones, with about 90% found just once. Comments on this clone: Its antigen is undetermined.

The sequence came from a human donor who received an intestinal transplant. The source material was unstimulated CD4+ T cells sorted from spleen or lymph node cells, sampled before intestinal transplant.

CDR3: CASTRGSGAYNEQFF. The CDR3 DNA follows: TGTGCCAGCACCCGAGGGTCAGGGGCCTACAATGAGCAGTTCTTC. The rearrangement uses TRBV7-6 and TRBJ2-1, with D possibly being TRBD1 (6 bases). The CDR3 totals 15 residues. V was cut by 7 bases and J by 2 bases, with 15 bases left in between. Per germline, CDR1 SGHVS and CDR2 FNYEAQ.